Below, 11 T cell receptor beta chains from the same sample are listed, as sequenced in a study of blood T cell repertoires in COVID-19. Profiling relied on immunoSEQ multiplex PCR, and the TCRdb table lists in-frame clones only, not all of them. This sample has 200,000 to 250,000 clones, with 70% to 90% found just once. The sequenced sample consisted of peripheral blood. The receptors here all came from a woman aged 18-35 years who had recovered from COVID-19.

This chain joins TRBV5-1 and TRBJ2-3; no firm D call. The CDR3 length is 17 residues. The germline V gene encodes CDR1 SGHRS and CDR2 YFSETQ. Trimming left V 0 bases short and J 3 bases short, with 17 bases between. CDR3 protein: CASSLGSIRVGTDTQYF. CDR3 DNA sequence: TGCGCCAGCAGCTTGGGGAGTATTCGTGTTGGAACAGATACGCAGTATTTT. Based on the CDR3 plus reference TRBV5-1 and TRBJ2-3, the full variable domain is KAGVTQTPRYLIKTRGQQVTLSCSPISGHRSVSWYQQTPGQGLQFLFEYFSETQRNKGNFPGRFSGRQFSNSRSEMNVSTLELGDSALYLCASSLGSIRVGTDTQYFGPGTRLTVL.

DNA for the CDR3: TGTGCCAGCAGCTTATCTCTTTTCAGCTACGAGCAGTACTTC. This codes for CASSLSLFSYEQYF. The V call is TRBV11-1, the J call TRBJ2-7; D is uncertain. The germline V and J ends were trimmed by 2 bases and 3 bases, with 11 bases remaining between them. Germline values: CDR1 SGHAT, CDR2 FQDESV (reference sequence). This CDR3 is 14 amino acids long.

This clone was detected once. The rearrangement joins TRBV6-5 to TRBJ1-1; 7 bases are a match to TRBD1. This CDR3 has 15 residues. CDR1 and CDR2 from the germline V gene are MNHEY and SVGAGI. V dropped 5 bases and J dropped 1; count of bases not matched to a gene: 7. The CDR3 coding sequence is TGTGCCAGCAGTAAATGGACAGGCGAGAACACTGAAGCTTTCTTT. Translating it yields CASSKWTGENTEAFF.

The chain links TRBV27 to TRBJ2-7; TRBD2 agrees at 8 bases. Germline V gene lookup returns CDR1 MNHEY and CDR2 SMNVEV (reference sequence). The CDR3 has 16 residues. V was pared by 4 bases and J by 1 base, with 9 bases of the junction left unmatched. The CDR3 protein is CASSSVLAEGSYEQYF. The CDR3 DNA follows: TGTGCCAGCAGTTCAGTACTAGCGGAGGGATCCTACGAGCAGTACTTC.

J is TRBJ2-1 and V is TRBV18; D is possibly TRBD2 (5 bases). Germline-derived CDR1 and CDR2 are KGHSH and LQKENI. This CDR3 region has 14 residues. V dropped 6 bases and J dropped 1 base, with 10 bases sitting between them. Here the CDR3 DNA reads TGTGCCAGCTCCGGGATCGGGTCCTACAATGAGCAGTTCTTC. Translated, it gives CASSGIGSYNEQFF.

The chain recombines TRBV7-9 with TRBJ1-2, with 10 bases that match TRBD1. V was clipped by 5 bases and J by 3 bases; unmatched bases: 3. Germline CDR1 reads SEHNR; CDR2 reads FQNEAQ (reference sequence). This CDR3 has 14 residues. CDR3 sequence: CASSDRGRDYGYTF. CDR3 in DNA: TGTGCCAGCAGCGACAGGGGGCGCGACTATGGCTACACCTTC.

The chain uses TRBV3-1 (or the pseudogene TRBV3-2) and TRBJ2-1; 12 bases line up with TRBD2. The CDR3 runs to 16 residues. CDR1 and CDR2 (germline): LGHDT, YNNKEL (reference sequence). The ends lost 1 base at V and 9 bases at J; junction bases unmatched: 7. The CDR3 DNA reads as TGTGCCAGCAGCCAAGTTCCTAGCGGGAGGGCAAGTGAGCAGTTCTTC. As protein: CASSQVPSGRASEQFF.

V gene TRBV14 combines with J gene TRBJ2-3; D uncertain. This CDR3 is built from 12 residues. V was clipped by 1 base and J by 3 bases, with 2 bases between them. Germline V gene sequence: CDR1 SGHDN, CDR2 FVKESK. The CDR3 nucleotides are TGTGCCAGCAGCCAAGCGACAGATACGCAGTATTTT. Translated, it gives CASSQATDTQYF.

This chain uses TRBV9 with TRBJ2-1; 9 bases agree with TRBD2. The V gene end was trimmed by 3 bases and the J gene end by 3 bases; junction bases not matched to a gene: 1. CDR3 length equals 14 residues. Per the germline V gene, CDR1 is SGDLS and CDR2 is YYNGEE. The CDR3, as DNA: TGTGCCAGCAGCGCTAGCGGGATCTACAATGAGCAGTTCTTC. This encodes CASSASGIYNEQFF.

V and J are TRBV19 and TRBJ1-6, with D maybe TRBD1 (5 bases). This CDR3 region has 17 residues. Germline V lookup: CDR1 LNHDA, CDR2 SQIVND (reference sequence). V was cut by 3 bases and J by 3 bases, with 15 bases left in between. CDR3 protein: CASSIFLQGYYNSPLHF. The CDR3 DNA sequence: TGTGCCAGTAGTATCTTCCTGCAGGGCTACTATAATTCACCCCTCCACTTT.

The CDR3 is CASSYSGRPNQPQHF. CDR3 coding DNA: TGTGCCAGCAGTTACTCAGGCAGGCCAAATCAGCCCCAGCATTTT. The chain has TRBV6-5 and TRBJ1-5; no definite D call. Trimming cost V 0 bases and J 4 bases, with 10 bases left between them. The CDR3 sequence is 15 residues long. Germline loops: CDR1 MNHEY, CDR2 SVGAGI.